This TCR beta chain was documented in a study of CD8 T cells in Susac syndrome. The germline CDR1 and CDR2 sequences are DFQATT and SNEGSKA (reference sequence). The V gene lost 0 bases and the J gene lost 0 bases, with 9 bases spanning the gap. This CDR3 is 15 amino acids long. Relapsing-remitting disease, either stable or active, was present in the multiple sclerosis controls, who were treatment-naive patients. TEMRA cells were enriched by FACS, and CD4+ and CD8+ T cells were negatively isolated. For this clonotype: The target antigen is unknown.

Study conclusions and caveats: A relatively small number of individuals underwent TCR sequencing and HLA analysis.

RNA amounts of about 0.45 to 1 ug underwent reverse transcription with random hexamers. Amplification of TCR beta CDR3 by immunoSEQ multiplex PCR spanned 54 Vbeta and 13 Jbeta. TCRdb re-called the immunoSEQ multiplex PCR reads with MiXCR, one entry per CDR3 protein. The table records approximately 130,000 distinct CDR3 sequences, around 90% of them present only once. Sequenced material: CD8+ T cells from PBMCs. The source is a human donor with multiple sclerosis. The V gene is TRBV20-1, the J gene TRBJ1-5; TRBD1 is a possible D gene (5 bases). This CDR3 is CSARDGGYSNQPQHF. The CDR3, as DNA: TGCAGTGCTAGAGATGGGGGTTATAGCAATCAGCCCCAGCATTTT.